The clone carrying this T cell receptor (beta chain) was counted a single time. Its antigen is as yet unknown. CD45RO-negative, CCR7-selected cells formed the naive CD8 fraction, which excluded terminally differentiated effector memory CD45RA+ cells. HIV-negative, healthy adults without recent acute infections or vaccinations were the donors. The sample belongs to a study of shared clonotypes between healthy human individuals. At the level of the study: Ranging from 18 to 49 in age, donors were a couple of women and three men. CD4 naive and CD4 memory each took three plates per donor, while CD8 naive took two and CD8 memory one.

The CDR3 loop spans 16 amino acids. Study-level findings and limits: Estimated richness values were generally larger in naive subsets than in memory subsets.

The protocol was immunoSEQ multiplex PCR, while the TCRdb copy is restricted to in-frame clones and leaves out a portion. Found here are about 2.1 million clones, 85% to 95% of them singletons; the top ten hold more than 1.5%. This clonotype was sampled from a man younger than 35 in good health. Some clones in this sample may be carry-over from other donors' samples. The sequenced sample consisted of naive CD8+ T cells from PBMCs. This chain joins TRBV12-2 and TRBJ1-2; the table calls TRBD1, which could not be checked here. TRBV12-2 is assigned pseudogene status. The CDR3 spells CASRLATDRVAYGYTF. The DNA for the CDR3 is TGTGCAAGTCGCTTAGCGACGGACAGGGTTGCGTATGGCTACACCTTC.